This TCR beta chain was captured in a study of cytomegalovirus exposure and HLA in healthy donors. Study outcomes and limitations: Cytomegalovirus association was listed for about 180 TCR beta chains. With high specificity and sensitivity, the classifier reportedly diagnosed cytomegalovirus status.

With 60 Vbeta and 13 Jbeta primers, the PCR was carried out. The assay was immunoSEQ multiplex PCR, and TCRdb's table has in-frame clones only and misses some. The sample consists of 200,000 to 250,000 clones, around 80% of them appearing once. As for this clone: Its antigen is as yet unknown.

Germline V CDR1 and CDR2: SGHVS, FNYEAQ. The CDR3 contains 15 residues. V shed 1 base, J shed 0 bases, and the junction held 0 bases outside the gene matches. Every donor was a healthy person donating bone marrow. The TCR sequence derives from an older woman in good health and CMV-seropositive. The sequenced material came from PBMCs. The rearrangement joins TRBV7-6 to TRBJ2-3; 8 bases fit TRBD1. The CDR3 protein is CASSLGTGSTDTQYF. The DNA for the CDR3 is TGTGCCAGCAGCTTAGGGACAGGGAGCACAGATACGCAGTATTTT.